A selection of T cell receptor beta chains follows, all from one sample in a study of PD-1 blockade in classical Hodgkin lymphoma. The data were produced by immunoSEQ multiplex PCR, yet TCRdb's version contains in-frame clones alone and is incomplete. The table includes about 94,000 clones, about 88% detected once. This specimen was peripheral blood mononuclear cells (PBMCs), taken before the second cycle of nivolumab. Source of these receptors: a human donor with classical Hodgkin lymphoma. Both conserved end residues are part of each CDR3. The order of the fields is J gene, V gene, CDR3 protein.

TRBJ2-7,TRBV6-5,CASRPGQEITYEQYF
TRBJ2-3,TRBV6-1,CASRELGAISTDTQYF
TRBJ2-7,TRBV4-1,CASSQDRRKAWEQYF
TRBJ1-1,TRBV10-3,CAISVQGWNTEAFF
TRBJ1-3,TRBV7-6,CASSLARFDTIYF
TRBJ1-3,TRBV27,CASSSHAPRTGNTIYF
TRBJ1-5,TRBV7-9,CASSLVGTPNQPQHF
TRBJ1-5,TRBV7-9,CASSLGGGNQPQHF
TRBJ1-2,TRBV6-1,CASSEASRTGNYGYTF
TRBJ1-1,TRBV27,CASREQGAANTEAFF
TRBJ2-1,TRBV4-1,CASSQEAGGNEQFF
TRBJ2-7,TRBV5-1,CASSLSPSGDYEQYF
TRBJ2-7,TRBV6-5,CASSYSFGSGGYEQYF
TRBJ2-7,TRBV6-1,CASSAGGHEQYF
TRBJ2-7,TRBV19,CASSLAGTSGSEQYF
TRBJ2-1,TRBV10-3,CAVRDASSYNEQFF
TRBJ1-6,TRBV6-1,CASHRSYNSPLHF
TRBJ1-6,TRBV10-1,CASSHGGPSPLHF
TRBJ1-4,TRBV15,CATSRGRASEKLFF
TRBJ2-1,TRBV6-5,CASSYYGGGSRDEQFF
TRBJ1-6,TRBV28,CASSAGTRGSPLHF
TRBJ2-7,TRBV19,CASSMGQGRSYEQYF